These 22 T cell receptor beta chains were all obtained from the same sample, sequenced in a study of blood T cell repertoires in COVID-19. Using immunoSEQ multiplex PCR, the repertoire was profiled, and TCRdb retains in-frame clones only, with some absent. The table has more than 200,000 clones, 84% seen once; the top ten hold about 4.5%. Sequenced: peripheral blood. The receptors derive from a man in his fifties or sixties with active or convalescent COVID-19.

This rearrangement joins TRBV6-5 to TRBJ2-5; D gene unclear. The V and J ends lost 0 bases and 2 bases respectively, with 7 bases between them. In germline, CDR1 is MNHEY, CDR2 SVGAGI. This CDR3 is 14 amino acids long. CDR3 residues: CASSYSADQETQYF. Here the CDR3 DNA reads TGTGCCAGCAGTTACTCGGCAGATCAAGAGACCCAGTACTTC.

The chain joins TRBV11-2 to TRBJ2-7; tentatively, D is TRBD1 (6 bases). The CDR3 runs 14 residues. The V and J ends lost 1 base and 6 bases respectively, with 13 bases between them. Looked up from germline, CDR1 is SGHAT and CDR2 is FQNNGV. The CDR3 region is CASSLVGAISEQYF. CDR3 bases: TGTGCCAGCAGCTTAGTGGGGGCAATCTCCGAGCAGTACTTC.

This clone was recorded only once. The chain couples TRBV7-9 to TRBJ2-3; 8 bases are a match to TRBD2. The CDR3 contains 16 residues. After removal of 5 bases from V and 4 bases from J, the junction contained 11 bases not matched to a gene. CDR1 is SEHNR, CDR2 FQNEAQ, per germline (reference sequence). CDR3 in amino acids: CASSDLGGATSDTQYF. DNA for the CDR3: TGTGCCAGCAGCGATCTCGGGGGGGCTACATCAGATACGCAGTATTTT.

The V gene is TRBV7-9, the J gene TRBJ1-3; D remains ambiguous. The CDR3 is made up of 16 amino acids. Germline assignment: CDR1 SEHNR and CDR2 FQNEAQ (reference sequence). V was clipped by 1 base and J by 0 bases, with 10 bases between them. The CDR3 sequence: CASSLDRVLSGNTIYF. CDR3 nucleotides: TGTGCCAGCAGCTTAGATCGGGTCCTCTCTGGAAACACCATATATTTT.

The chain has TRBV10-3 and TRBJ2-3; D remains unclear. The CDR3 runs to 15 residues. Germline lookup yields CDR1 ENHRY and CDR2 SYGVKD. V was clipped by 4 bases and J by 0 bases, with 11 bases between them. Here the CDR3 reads CAISVSDPSTDTQYF. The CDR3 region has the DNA TGTGCCATCAGTGTTTCAGATCCTAGCACAGATACGCAGTATTTT.

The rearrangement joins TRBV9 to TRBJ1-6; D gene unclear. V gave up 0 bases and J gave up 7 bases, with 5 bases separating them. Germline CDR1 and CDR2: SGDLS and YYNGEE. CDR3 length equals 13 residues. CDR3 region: CASSVGANSPLHF. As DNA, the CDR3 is TGTGCCAGCAGCGTAGGGGCCAATTCACCCCTCCACTTT.

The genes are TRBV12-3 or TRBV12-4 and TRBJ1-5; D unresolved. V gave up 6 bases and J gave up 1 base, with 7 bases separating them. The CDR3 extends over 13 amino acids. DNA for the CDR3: TGTGCCAGCAGCCAATCCAGCAATCAGCCCCAGCATTTT. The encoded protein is CASSQSSNQPQHF.

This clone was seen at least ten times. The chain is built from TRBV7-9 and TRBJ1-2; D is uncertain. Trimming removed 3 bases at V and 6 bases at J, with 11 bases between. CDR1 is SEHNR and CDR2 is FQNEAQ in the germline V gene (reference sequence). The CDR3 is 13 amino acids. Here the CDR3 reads CASSFRGPNGYTF. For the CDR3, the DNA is TGTGCCAGCAGCTTTCGAGGCCCAAATGGCTACACCTTC.

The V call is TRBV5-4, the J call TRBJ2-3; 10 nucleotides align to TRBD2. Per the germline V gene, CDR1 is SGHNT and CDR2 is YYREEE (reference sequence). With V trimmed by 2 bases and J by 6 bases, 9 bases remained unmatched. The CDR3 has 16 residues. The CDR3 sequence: CASSLAGGPVGDTQYF. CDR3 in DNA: TGTGCCAGCAGCTTAGCGGGGGGGCCAGTTGGGGATACGCAGTATTTT.

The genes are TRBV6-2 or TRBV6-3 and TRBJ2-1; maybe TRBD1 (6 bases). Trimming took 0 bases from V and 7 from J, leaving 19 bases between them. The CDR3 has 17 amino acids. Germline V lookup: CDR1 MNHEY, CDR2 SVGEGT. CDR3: CASSYSKVDLGGNEQFF. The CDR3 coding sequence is TGTGCCAGCAGTTACTCGAAGGTGGATCTAGGGGGTAATGAGCAGTTCTTC.

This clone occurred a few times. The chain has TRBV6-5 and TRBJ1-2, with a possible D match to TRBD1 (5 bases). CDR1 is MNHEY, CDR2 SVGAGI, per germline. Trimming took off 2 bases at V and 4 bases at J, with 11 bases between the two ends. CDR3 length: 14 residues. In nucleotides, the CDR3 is TGTGCCAGCAGTTACCTGGGGGGGATCTATGGCTACACCTTC. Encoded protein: CASSYLGGIYGYTF.

CDR3 sequence (DNA): TGTGCCAGCAGCTTACTGCTAGCGGGGGGGCAAGATGAGCAGTTCTTC. Its translation is CASSLLLAGGQDEQFF. The gene calls are TRBV11-2 and TRBJ2-1, with 12 positions matching TRBD2. CDR1 is SGHAT and CDR2 is FQNNGV in the germline V gene. The ends lost 2 bases at V and 8 bases at J; junction bases unmatched: 7. CDR3 size: 16 residues.

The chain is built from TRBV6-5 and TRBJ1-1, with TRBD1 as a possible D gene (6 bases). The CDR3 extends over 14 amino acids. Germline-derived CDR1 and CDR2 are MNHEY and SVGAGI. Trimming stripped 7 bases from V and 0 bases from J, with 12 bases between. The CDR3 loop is CASNPYRVNTEAFF. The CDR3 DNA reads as TGTGCCAGCAATCCTTACAGGGTGAACACTGAAGCTTTCTTT.

CDR3 nucleotides: TGTGCCAGCTCACCACAGGGGGATGATCAGCCCCAGCATTTT. Translation gives CASSPQGDDQPQHF. This sequence joins TRBV18 and TRBJ1-5, with a tentative D call TRBD1 (6 bases). V was cut by 1 base and J by 5 bases, with 9 bases left in between. The CDR3 spans 14 residues. Per germline, CDR1 KGHSH and CDR2 LQKENI.

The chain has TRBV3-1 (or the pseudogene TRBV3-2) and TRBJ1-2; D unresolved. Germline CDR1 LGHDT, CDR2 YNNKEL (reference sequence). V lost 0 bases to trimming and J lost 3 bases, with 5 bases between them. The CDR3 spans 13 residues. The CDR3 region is CASSQDPYYGYTF. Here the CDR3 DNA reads TGTGCCAGCAGCCAAGACCCATACTATGGCTACACCTTC.

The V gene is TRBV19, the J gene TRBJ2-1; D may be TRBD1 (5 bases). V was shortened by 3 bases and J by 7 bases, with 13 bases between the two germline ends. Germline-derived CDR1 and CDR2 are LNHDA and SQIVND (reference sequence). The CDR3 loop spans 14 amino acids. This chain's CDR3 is CASSIRTRMNEQFF. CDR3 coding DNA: TGTGCCAGTAGTATCCGGACAAGGATGAATGAGCAGTTCTTC.

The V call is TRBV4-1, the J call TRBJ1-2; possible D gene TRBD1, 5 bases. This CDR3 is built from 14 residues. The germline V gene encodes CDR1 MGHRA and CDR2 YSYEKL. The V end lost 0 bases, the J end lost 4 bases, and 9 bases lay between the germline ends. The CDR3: CASSQDLTAYGYTF. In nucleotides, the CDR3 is TGCGCCAGCAGCCAAGATTTGACAGCCTATGGCTACACCTTC.

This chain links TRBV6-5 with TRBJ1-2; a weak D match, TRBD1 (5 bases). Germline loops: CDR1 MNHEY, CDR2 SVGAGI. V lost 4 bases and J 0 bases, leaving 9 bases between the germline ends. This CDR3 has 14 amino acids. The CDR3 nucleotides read TGTGCCAGCAGTTTACAGACAGCTAACTATGGCTACACCTTC. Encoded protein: CASSLQTANYGYTF.

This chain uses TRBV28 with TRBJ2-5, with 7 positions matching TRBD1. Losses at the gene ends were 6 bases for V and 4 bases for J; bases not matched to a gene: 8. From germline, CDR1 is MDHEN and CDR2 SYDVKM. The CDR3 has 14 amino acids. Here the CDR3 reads CASSLRGRGETQYF. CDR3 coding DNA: TGTGCCAGCAGCCTTAGGGGGCGCGGAGAGACCCAGTACTTC.

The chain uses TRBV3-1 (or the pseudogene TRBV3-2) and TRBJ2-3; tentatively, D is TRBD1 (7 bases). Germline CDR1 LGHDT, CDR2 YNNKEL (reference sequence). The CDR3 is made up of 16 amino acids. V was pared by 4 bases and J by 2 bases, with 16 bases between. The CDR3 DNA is TGTGCCAGCAGCCGCGTGGGCGGGACAGACACAGATACGCAGTATTTT. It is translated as CASSRVGGTDTDTQYF.

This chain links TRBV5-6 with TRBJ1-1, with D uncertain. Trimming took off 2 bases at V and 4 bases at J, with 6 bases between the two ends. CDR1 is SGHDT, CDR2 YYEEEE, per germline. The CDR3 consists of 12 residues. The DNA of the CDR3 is TGTGCCAGCAGCTTCTCTAGCACTGAAGCTTTCTTT. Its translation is CASSFSSTEAFF.

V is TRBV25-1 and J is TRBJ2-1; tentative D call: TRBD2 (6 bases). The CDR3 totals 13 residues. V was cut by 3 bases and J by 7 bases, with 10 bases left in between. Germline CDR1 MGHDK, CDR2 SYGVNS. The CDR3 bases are TGTGCCAGCAGTGAGGGGGGATTTAATGAGCAGTTCTTC. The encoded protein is CASSEGGFNEQFF.